This section outlines one T cell receptor beta chain sequence together with its context. Its target is unknown. The sample originates from a study of cytomegalovirus exposure and HLA in healthy donors. Study in general: An early data release held some 89 million unique TCRs from HLA-typed donors. General observations from the study: In a later analysis, compared with equally common non-associated chains, HLA-associated beta chains were more expanded.

The CDR3 extends over 14 amino acids. V was pared by 4 bases and J by 4 bases, with 2 bases of the junction left unmatched. Germline V gives CDR1 SGHTA, CDR2 FQGTGA. Researchers ran the PCR with 60 Vbeta and 13 Jbeta primers. TCRdb keeps only in-frame clones here, not all; method: immunoSEQ multiplex PCR. The sample has 95,000 to 150,000 clones, around 81% seen once. Sequencing was performed on PBMCs. The V call is TRBV7-3, the J call TRBJ1-1, with 11 bases identical to TRBD1. The TCR sequence derives from a female donor in good health and CMV-seronegative. This chain's CDR3 is CASSSGTGGTEAFF. CDR3 DNA: TGTGCCAGCAGCTCCGGGACAGGGGGCACTGAAGCTTTCTTT.